Below are 32 T cell receptor beta chains sequenced from a single sample in a study of T cell responses to AZD1222 COVID-19 vaccine. Assay used: immunoSEQ multiplex PCR; TCRdb lists only in-frame clones, some missing. The sample lists around 250,000 clones, 80% to 95% occurring once. The sequencing used peripheral blood, collected on day 0 of AZD1222 vaccination. The receptors shown here come from an adult in good health.

This chain joins TRBV28 and TRBJ2-1; D possibly corresponds to TRBD2 (5 bases). V gave up 8 bases and J gave up 5 bases, with 16 bases separating them. Germline CDR1 MDHEN, CDR2 SYDVKM. The CDR3 extends over 14 amino acids. CDR3 DNA sequence: TGTGCCAGCTATCAAGACGTGCGGGACAATGAGCAGTTCTTC. Amino acid sequence: CASYQDVRDNEQFF.

The rearrangement joins TRBV28 to TRBJ2-1; D is uncertain. CDR3 size: 15 residues. The germline gives CDR1 MDHEN, CDR2 SYDVKM. The germline V and J ends were trimmed by 1 base and 4 bases, with 11 bases remaining between them. CDR3 sequence (DNA): TGTGCCAGCAGTTTATCTAGAAATGGGTACAATGAGCAGTTCTTC. It yields the protein CASSLSRNGYNEQFF.

The V and J genes are TRBV3-1 (or the pseudogene TRBV3-2) and TRBJ2-7; D not resolved. The CDR3 extends over 15 amino acids. The V gene's germline CDR1 is LGHDT and CDR2 YNNKEL (reference sequence). V was clipped by 1 base and J by 0 bases, with 10 bases between them. The CDR3 bases are TGTGCCAGCAGCCAAGGACGGAGAAGCTCCTACGAGCAGTACTTC. This translates into CASSQGRRSSYEQYF.

This clone was picked up one time. The rearrangement links TRBV5-6 to TRBJ2-1, with a possible D match to TRBD1 (6 bases). Trimming cost V 6 bases and J 7 bases, with 23 bases left between them. Germline V gives CDR1 SGHDT, CDR2 YYEEEE. This CDR3 is 16 amino acids long. DNA of the CDR3: TGTGCCAGCACCACAACAGGTTCAGGGGTCATGAATGAGCAGTTCTTC. It specifies CASTTTGSGVMNEQFF.

The gene calls are TRBV6-5 and TRBJ2-7; D might be TRBD1 (5 bases). The CDR3 has 14 amino acids. The germline gives CDR1 MNHEY, CDR2 SVGAGI. The V gene lost 6 bases and the J gene lost 1 base, with 13 bases spanning the gap. The CDR3 loop is CASSSDAGSYEQYF. CDR3 coding DNA: TGTGCCAGCAGCTCAGATGCAGGGTCCTACGAGCAGTACTTC.

The J gene is TRBJ1-2, the V gene TRBV2; D remains unclear. This CDR3 is built from 12 residues. V gave up 5 bases and J gave up 6 bases, with 10 bases separating them. Germline V CDR1 and CDR2: SNHLY, FYNNEI. The chain's CDR3 is CASSQGLHGYTF. CDR3 nucleotides: TGTGCCAGCAGTCAAGGGCTTCATGGCTACACCTTC. Filled out from reference TRBV2 and TRBJ1-2, the complete variable domain reads EPEVTQTPSHQVTQMGQEVILRCVPISNHLYFYWYRQILGQKVEFLVSFYNNEISEKSEIFDDQFSVERPDGSNFTLKIRSTKLEDSAMYFCASSQGLHGYTFGSGTRLTVV.

The V call is TRBV28, the J call TRBJ2-7, with 7 bases matching TRBD1. The V segment lost 10 bases and the J segment 3 bases; nucleotides outside the gene matches: 9. Germline CDR1 MDHEN, CDR2 SYDVKM. The CDR3 extends over 13 amino acids. As DNA, the CDR3 is TGTGCCACCACCAGGGGGAGCGGCTACGAGCAGTACTTC. This sequence encodes CATTRGSGYEQYF.

V usage is TRBV6-5 and J usage is TRBJ1-6; D gene uncertain. The CDR3 is made up of 15 amino acids. Trimming shortened V by 7 bases and J by 6 bases, and 16 bases separated the two germline ends. The V gene's germline CDR1 is MNHEY and CDR2 SVGAGI. CDR3 protein: CASMGKTRLNSPLHF. CDR3 in DNA: TGTGCCAGCATGGGGAAAACCCGCCTTAATTCACCCCTCCACTTT.

The chain is built from TRBV9 and TRBJ2-3; possible D gene TRBD2, 6 bases. Germline CDR1 SGDLS, CDR2 YYNGEE. The germline V and J ends were trimmed by 0 bases and 2 bases, with 13 bases remaining between them. The CDR3 loop spans 16 amino acids. CDR3 loop: CASSVAGTGATDTQYF. The CDR3 region has the DNA TGTGCCAGCAGCGTAGCGGGGACTGGAGCCACAGATACGCAGTATTTT.

J is TRBJ2-4 and V is TRBV11-2; D remains unclear. Looked up from germline, CDR1 is SGHAT and CDR2 is FQNNGV. This CDR3 contains 19 residues. Trimming left V 0 bases short and J 3 bases short, with 21 bases between. CDR3 amino acids: CASSLDPLRARQGKNIQYF. The CDR3 DNA is TGTGCCAGCAGCTTAGATCCCCTGCGAGCCCGCCAAGGCAAAAACATTCAGTACTTC.

The V call is TRBV10-2, the J call TRBJ2-2; D is perhaps TRBD2 (5 bases). Per the germline V gene, CDR1 is WSHSY and CDR2 is SAAADI. The CDR3 totals 14 residues. Trimming removed 4 bases at V and 5 bases at J, with 11 bases between. CDR3 in amino acids: CASSVSPGTGELFF. As DNA, the CDR3 is TGCGCCAGCAGTGTCTCCCCGGGAACCGGGGAGCTGTTTTTT.

The V gene is TRBV13, the J gene TRBJ2-7; TRBD1 aligns across 11 bases. From germline, CDR1 is PRHDT and CDR2 FYEKMQ (reference sequence). V trimming: 2 bases; J trimming: 2 bases; junction bases outside the gene matches: 2. This CDR3 comprises 15 residues. The CDR3 DNA follows: TGTGCCAGCAGCTTATTGGGACAGGGGGCCTACGAGCAGTACTTC. Protein: CASSLLGQGAYEQYF.

V is TRBV5-5 and J is TRBJ1-5, with D hard to call. V was clipped by 5 bases and J by 1 base, with 16 bases between them. CDR1 is SGHKS and CDR2 is YYEKEE in the germline V gene (reference sequence). This CDR3 is built from 16 residues. In DNA form, the CDR3 reads TGTGCCAGCAGTAAGGATGGGCCCCCGAGCAATCAGCCCCAGCATTTT. Protein product: CASSKDGPPSNQPQHF.

The chain uses TRBV2 and TRBJ1-3, with a weak D call TRBD1 (5 bases). The CDR3 covers 13 residues. V shed 1 base and J shed 9 bases, with 10 bases lying between them. Germline CDR1 reads SNHLY; CDR2 reads FYNNEI. The CDR3 here is CASSEEGILTIYF. In nucleotides, the CDR3 is TGTGCCAGCAGTGAAGAGGGGATCCTCACCATATATTTT.

DNA of the CDR3: TGTGCCAGCAGCTCCCCTCGAAGAGGGGGCCTCTACAATGAGCAGTTCTTC. Its translation: CASSSPRRGGLYNEQFF. The rearrangement joins TRBV3-1 (or the pseudogene TRBV3-2) to TRBJ2-1; 7 bases map to TRBD1. The CDR3 contains 17 residues. Unmatched junction bases numbered 13, after V lost 5 bases and J lost 3 bases. CDR1 is LGHDT and CDR2 is YNNKEL in the germline V gene (reference sequence).

The gene calls are TRBV27 and TRBJ2-7, with D unresolved. This CDR3 comprises 16 residues. With 3 bases removed from V and 3 bases from J, the gap between germline ends came to 18 bases. Germline V gives CDR1 MNHEY, CDR2 SMNVEV (reference sequence). CDR3 in amino acids: CASSLAGRREVYEQYF. The CDR3 nucleotides read TGTGCCAGCAGTTTGGCCGGACGAAGGGAAGTCTACGAGCAGTACTTC.

The chain employs TRBV9 and TRBJ2-7, with 7 bases that match TRBD1. Germline CDR1 SGDLS, CDR2 YYNGEE. The length of the CDR3 is 15 residues. V shed 3 bases and J 5 bases; nucleotides not matched to a gene: 11. The DNA for the CDR3 is TGTGCCAGCAGCGCAGGCCCGACAGGGTATAACGAGCAGTACTTC. Translated, it gives CASSAGPTGYNEQYF.

V is TRBV27 and J is TRBJ2-3; TRBD1 matches at 8 bases. The ends lost 4 bases at V and 1 base at J; junction bases unmatched: 4. Germline V gives CDR1 MNHEY, CDR2 SMNVEV (reference sequence). The CDR3 is 15 residues long. The CDR3 nucleotides are TGTGCCAGCAGTTCTCGACAGGGGCGCACAGATACGCAGTATTTT. Its protein is CASSSRQGRTDTQYF.

A few counts support this clone. The gene calls are TRBV30 and TRBJ2-7; D unclear. Germline assignment: CDR1 GTSNPN and CDR2 SVGIG (reference sequence). This CDR3 region has 12 residues. V lost 6 bases and J 7 bases, leaving 16 bases between the germline ends. The CDR3 loop reads CACLGPSGEQYF. The CDR3 DNA reads as TGTGCCTGTTTAGGTCCCTCGGGTGAGCAGTACTTC.

The chain combines TRBV11-1 with TRBJ2-7, with D possibly matching TRBD1 (5 bases). CDR1 and CDR2 (germline): SGHAT, FQDESV (reference sequence). The CDR3 is made up of 15 amino acids. V was cut by 4 bases and J by 3 bases, with 16 bases left in between. The CDR3 nucleotides are TGTGCCAGCAGCTCCTTCCCCGCGCAGGGCTACGAGCAGTACTTC. Its protein is CASSSFPAQGYEQYF.

The chain has TRBV19 and TRBJ1-1, with 8 bases matching TRBD1. The CDR3 has 12 amino acids. Germline CDR1 reads LNHDA; CDR2 reads SQIVND (reference sequence). V trimming: 7 bases; J trimming: 6 bases; junction bases outside the gene matches: 4. CDR3 bases: TGTGCCAGTAAAACAGGGGGACCTGAAGCTTTCTTT. Translated, it gives CASKTGGPEAFF.

The gene calls are TRBV5-1 and TRBJ2-7; 9 nucleotides match TRBD1. Germline V gives CDR1 SGHRS, CDR2 YFSETQ. V trimming: 0 bases; J trimming: 13 bases; junction bases outside the gene matches: 5. The CDR3 extends over 12 amino acids. In DNA form, the CDR3 reads TGCGCCAGCAGCTTGGAGGGGGACAGGGTATACTTC. Translated: CASSLEGDRVYF.

The chain is built from TRBV5-1 and TRBJ1-2, with a weak D call TRBD1 (6 bases). The CDR3 is made up of 13 amino acids. The ends were cut back, 5 bases at V and 8 bases at J, with 16 bases in the middle. Germline V CDR1 and CDR2: SGHRS, YFSETQ. DNA for the CDR3: TGCGCCAGCAGGTTACAGGGAAGTCGGGGCTACACCTTC. As protein: CASRLQGSRGYTF.

This chain uses TRBV3-1 (or the pseudogene TRBV3-2) with TRBJ2-1; 7 nucleotides align to TRBD2. V was pared by 3 bases and J by 0 bases, with 5 bases of the junction left unmatched. Germline V gene sequence: CDR1 LGHDT, CDR2 YNNKEL (reference sequence). This CDR3 region has 16 residues. The CDR3 here is CASSHEGGSSYNEQFF. CDR3 nucleotides: TGTGCCAGCAGCCATGAGGGCGGGAGCTCCTACAATGAGCAGTTCTTC.

The rearrangement joins TRBV4-1 to TRBJ1-2; weak D call: TRBD1 (6 bases). CDR1 is MGHRA, CDR2 YSYEKL, per germline. This CDR3 region has 13 residues. Trimming took off 4 bases at V and 6 bases at J, with 12 bases between the two ends. CDR3 nucleotide sequence: TGCGCCAGCAGCCCGGGACATACCGATGGCTACACCTTC. It translates to CASSPGHTDGYTF.

The J gene is TRBJ1-1, the V gene TRBV28; 7 positions agree with TRBD1. The CDR3 is made up of 14 amino acids. V shed 3 bases, J shed 7 bases, and the junction held 8 bases outside the gene matches. Germline CDR1 reads MDHEN; CDR2 reads SYDVKM. CDR3 nucleotides: TGTGCCAGCAGTTTTACAGGACAGGAGAATGAAGCTTTCTTT. This gives the protein CASSFTGQENEAFF.

The chain couples TRBV3-1 (or the pseudogene TRBV3-2) to TRBJ2-3; D may be TRBD1 (6 bases). The CDR3 has 16 amino acids. The ends were cut back, 5 bases at V and 1 base at J, with 16 bases in the middle. In germline, CDR1 is LGHDT, CDR2 YNNKEL (reference sequence). The CDR3 DNA sequence: TGTGCCAGCAGCTCAGGGGCGGCTTGGGGCACAGATACGCAGTATTTT. It is translated as CASSSGAAWGTDTQYF.

The sample holds one count of this clone. The chain combines TRBV5-1 with TRBJ2-3; D is possibly TRBD1 (5 bases). V was trimmed by 4 bases and J by 6 bases, leaving 9 bases between them. Looked up from germline, CDR1 is SGHRS and CDR2 is YFSETQ. This CDR3 spans 12 amino acids. For the CDR3, the DNA is TGCGCCAGCAGCCCCAGGGATGATACGCAGTATTTT. Its protein is CASSPRDDTQYF. Supplemented by reference TRBV5-1 and TRBJ2-3, the full variable domain reads KAGVTQTPRYLIKTRGQQVTLSCSPISGHRSVSWYQQTPGQGLQFLFEYFSETQRNKGNFPGRFSGRQFSNSRSEMNVSTLELGDSALYLCASSPRDDTQYFGPGTRLTVL.

V and J are TRBV19 and TRBJ1-3, with D tentatively TRBD1 (5 bases). The CDR3 has 16 residues. CDR1 is LNHDA, CDR2 SQIVND, per germline (reference sequence). V gave up 3 bases and J gave up 4 bases, with 16 bases separating them. The CDR3 region is CASSMIPGQRGNTIYF. CDR3 coding DNA: TGTGCCAGTAGTATGATCCCCGGACAACGCGGAAACACCATATATTTT.

The chain uses TRBV7-8 and TRBJ1-6; 8 bases are shared with TRBD1. Germline V gives CDR1 SGHVS, CDR2 FQNEAQ. The V segment lost 5 bases and the J segment 7 bases; nucleotides outside the gene matches: 4. CDR3 size: 14 residues. CDR3 amino acids: CASSARDRNSPLHF. For the CDR3, the DNA is TGTGCCAGCAGCGCCCGGGACAGGAATTCACCCCTCCACTTT.

The chain employs TRBV5-4 and TRBJ2-7; D ambiguous. Trimming took off 4 bases at V and 6 bases at J, with 14 bases between the two ends. The germline V gene encodes CDR1 SGHNT and CDR2 YYREEE (reference sequence). The length of the CDR3 is 13 residues. This CDR3 reads CASSLETPVEQYF. CDR3 nucleotide sequence: TGTGCCAGCAGCCTCGAGACGCCAGTCGAGCAGTACTTC.

The chain is built from TRBV13 and TRBJ2-5; TRBD2 agrees at 13 bases. The CDR3 loop spans 15 amino acids. Losses at the gene ends were 5 bases for V and 5 bases for J; bases not matched to a gene: 5. CDR1 PRHDT and CDR2 FYEKMQ come from the germline V gene (reference sequence). Here the CDR3 reads CASSRRTSGGETQYF. CDR3 DNA sequence: TGTGCCAGCAGCAGACGGACTAGCGGGGGTGAGACCCAGTACTTC. Full variable domain (rest looked up from reference TRBV13 and TRBJ2-5): AAGVIQSPRHLIKEKRETATLKCYPIPRHDTVYWYQQGPGQDPQFLISFYEKMQSDKGSIPDRFSAQQFSDYHSELNMSSLELGDSALYFCASSRRTSGGETQYFGPGTRLLVL.